This is a list of T cell receptor beta chains from one sample in a study of T cell responses to AZD1222 COVID-19 vaccine. Using immunoSEQ multiplex PCR, the repertoire was profiled, and TCRdb retains in-frame clones only, with some absent. The top ten clones hold roughly a fifth of a sample with tens of thousands of clones, 65% to 85% of them seen once. This sample comprised peripheral blood, obtained on day 0 of AZD1222 vaccination. The source of these receptors is an adult in good health. CDR3s include the opening cysteine and the closing phenylalanine or tryptophan. The D gene is left open where the match is weak. Clone size, where shown, is once, few, many, or a class for clones that have expanded.

D gene	clone size	V gene	J gene	CDR3 DNA	CDR3 protein
NA	few	TRBV5-1	TRBJ1-1	TGCGCCAGCAGCTTGGCCTCGGTTACGAACACTGAAGCTTTCTTT	CASSLASVTNTEAFF
TRBD1	NA	TRBV6-5	TRBJ1-6	TGTGCCAGCAGTCCGACAGGGCGCAATTCACCCCTCCACTTT	CASSPTGRNSPLHF
TRBD2	many	TRBV7-9	TRBJ2-1	TGTGCCTGCAGGGGGGCGGGAGGGGGGAATGAGCAGTTCTTC	CACRGAGGGNEQFF
TRBD2	few	TRBV9	TRBJ2-7	TGTGCCAGCAGCGTAGAAGCCGGGGGGAACGAGCAGTACTTC	CASSVEAGGNEQYF
TRBD1	NA	TRBV18	TRBJ1-3	TGTGCCAGCTCACCACCAGGACAGGGCTCTGGAAACACCATATATTTT	CASSPPGQGSGNTIYF
NA	NA	TRBV19	TRBJ1-5	TGTGCCAGTAGTATAAGGTCCGGGGATGGCAATCAGCCCCAGCATTTT	CASSIRSGDGNQPQHF
TRBD1	few	TRBV9	TRBJ1-1	TGTGCCAGCAGCCTCAGGGGGGTCACTGAAGCTTTCTTT	CASSLRGVTEAFF
NA	NA	TRBV4-1	TRBJ2-7	TGCGCCAGCAGCCTGGAGCATCGCCTCTACGAGCAGTACTTC	CASSLEHRLYEQYF
TRBD2	NA	TRBV28	TRBJ2-3	TGTGCCAGCAGTTTTCGGCTAGCGGGGGGGTTCACAGATACGCAGTATTTT	CASSFRLAGGFTDTQYF
NA	NA	TRBV5-6	TRBJ2-1	TGTGCCAGCAGCTTGCAGGGACCCCTTTCTAGAAATGAGCAGTTCTTC	CASSLQGPLSRNEQFF
NA	NA	TRBV28	TRBJ2-7	TGTGCCAGCACTTCCGGGGGAGCTGGAGTCTACGAGCAGTACTTC	CASTSGGAGVYEQYF
NA	once	TRBV27	TRBJ1-5	TGTGCCAGCAGTCCCGGGTCAGGGTGGAATCAGCCCCAGCATTTT	CASSPGSGWNQPQHF
TRBD2	few	TRBV3-1/TRBV3-2	TRBJ2-7	TGTGCCAGCAGCCAAGCCGGGACTAGCGGGGGGGAAGGCTACGAGCAGTACTTC	CASSQAGTSGGEGYEQYF
NA	NA	TRBV11-2	TRBJ2-3	TGTGCCAGCAGCTTAGAAACGATTTCAGATACGCAGTATTTT	CASSLETISDTQYF
NA	NA	TRBV2	TRBJ2-5	TGTGCCAGCAGTGAACGGGGGCAGTTGGAGACCCAGTACTTC	CASSERGQLETQYF
NA	NA	TRBV19	TRBJ2-1	TGTGCCAGTAGGGGTGGGACCAGCTCCTACAATGAGCAGTTCTTC	CASRGGTSSYNEQFF